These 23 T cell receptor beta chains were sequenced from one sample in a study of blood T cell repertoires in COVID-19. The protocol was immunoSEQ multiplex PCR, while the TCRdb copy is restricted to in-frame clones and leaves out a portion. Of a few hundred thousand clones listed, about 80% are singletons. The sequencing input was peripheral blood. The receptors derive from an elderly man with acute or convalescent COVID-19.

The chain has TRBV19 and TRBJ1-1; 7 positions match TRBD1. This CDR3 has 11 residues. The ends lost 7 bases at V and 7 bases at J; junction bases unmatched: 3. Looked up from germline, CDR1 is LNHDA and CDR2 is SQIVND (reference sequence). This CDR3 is CASINRGEAFF. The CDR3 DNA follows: TGTGCCAGTATAAACAGGGGTGAAGCTTTCTTT.

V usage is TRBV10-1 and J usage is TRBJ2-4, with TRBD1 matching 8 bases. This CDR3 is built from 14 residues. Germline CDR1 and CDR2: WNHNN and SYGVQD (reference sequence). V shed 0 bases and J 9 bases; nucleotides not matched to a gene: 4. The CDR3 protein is CASSESGTGGIQYF. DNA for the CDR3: TGCGCCAGCAGTGAGTCCGGGACAGGTGGCATTCAGTACTTC.

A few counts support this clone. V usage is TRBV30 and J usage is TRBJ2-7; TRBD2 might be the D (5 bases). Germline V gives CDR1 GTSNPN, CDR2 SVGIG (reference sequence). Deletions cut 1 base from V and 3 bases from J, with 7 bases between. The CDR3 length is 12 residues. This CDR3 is CAWSEADYEQYF. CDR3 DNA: TGTGCCTGGAGTGAAGCGGACTACGAGCAGTACTTC. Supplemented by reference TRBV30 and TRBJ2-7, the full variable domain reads SQTIHQWPATLVQPVGSPLSLECTVEGTSNPNLYWYRQAAGRGLQLLFYSVGIGQISSEVPQNLSASRPQDRQFILSSKKLLLSDSGFYLCAWSEADYEQYFGPGTRLTVT.

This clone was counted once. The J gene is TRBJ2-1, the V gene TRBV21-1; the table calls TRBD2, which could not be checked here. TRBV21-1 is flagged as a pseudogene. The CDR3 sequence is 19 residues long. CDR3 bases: TGTGCCAGCAGCAAAGATAGGAGGAACCGGGAGAGCTCCTACAATGAGCAGTTCTTC. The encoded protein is CASSKDRRNRESSYNEQFF.

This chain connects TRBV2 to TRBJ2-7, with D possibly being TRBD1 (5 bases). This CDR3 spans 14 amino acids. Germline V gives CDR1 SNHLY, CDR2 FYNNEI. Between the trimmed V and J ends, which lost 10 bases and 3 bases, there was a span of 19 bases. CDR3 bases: TGTGCCATCCGCTGGCAGGGCAAAGGCTACGAGCAGTACTTC. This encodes CAIRWQGKGYEQYF.

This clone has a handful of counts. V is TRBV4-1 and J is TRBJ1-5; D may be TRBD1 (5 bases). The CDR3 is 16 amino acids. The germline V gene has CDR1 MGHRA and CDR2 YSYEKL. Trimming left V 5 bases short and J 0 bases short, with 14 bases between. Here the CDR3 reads CASSSGTAYSNQPQHF. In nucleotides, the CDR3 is TGCGCCAGCAGCTCCGGGACTGCTTATAGCAATCAGCCCCAGCATTTT.

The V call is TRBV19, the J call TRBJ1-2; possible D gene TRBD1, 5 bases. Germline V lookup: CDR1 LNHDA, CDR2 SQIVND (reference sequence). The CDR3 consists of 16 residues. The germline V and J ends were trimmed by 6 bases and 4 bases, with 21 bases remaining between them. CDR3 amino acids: CASSQGDSRPSYGYTF. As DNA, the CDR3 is TGTGCCAGTAGCCAAGGAGACAGTCGGCCGAGCTATGGCTACACCTTC.

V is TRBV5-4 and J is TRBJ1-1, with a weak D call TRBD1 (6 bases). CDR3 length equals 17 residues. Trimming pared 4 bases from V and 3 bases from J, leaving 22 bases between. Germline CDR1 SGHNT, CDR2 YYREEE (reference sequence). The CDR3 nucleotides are TGTGCCAGCAGCCCGGAATGGGGGCGTGCGGGGGACACTGAAGCTTTCTTT. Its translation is CASSPEWGRAGDTEAFF.

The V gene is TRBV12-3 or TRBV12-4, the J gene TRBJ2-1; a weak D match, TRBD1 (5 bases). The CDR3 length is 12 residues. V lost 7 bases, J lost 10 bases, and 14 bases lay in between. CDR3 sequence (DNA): TGTGCCAGCAATTCTAGGGGCCAAGAGCAGTTCTTC. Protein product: CASNSRGQEQFF.

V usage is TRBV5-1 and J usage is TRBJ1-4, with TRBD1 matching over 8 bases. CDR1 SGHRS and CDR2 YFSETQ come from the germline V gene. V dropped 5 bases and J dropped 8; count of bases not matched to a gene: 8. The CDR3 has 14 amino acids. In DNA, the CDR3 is TGCGCCAGCAGTTCTGGACAGGGTGGAGAAAAACTGTTTTTT. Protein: CASSSGQGGEKLFF.

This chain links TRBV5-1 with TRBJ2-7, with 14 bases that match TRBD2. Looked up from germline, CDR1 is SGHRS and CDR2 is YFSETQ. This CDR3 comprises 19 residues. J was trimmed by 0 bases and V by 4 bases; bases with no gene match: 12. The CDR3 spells CASSPGSGLAGGSSYEQYF. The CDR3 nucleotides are TGCGCCAGCAGCCCGGGGTCAGGACTAGCGGGGGGTAGCTCCTACGAGCAGTACTTC.

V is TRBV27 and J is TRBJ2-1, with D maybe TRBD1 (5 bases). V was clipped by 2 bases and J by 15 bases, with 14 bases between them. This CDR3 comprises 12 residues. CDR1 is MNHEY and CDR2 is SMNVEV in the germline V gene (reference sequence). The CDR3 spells CASSLTGSGLFF. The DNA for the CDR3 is TGTGCCAGCAGTTTAACAGGTTCTGGGTTGTTCTTC.

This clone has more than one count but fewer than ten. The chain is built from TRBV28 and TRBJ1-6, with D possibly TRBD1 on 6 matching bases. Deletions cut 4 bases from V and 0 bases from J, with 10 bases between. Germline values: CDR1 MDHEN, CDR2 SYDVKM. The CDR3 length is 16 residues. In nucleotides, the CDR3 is TGTGCCAGCAGTTCGGGGACACACTCCTATAATTCACCCCTCCACTTT. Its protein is CASSSGTHSYNSPLHF.

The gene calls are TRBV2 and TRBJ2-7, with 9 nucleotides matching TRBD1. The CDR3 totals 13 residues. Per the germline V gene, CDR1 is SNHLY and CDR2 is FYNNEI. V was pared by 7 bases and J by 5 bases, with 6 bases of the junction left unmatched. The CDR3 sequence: CASNGQGKNEQYF. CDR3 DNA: TGTGCCAGCAACGGACAGGGGAAGAACGAGCAGTACTTC.

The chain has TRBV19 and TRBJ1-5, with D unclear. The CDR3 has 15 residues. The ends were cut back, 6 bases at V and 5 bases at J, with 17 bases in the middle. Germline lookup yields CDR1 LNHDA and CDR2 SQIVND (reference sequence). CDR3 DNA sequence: TGTGCCAGTAGGGACCTCGGACTTCTTTATCAGCCCCAGCATTTT. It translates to CASRDLGLLYQPQHF.

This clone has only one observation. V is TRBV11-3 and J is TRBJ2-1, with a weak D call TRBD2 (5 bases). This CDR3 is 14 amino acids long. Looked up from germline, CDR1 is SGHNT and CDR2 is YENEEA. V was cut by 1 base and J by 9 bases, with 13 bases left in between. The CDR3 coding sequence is TGTGCCAGCAGCTTAGGTGGAAAACTAGGTGAGCAGTTCTTC. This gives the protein CASSLGGKLGEQFF.

The CDR3 is CAISPGLVADTQYF. The CDR3, as DNA: TGTGCCATCAGTCCAGGACTAGTCGCAGATACGCAGTATTTT. The J gene is TRBJ2-3, the V gene TRBV10-3; 7 positions match TRBD2. With 5 bases clipped from V and 4 bases from J, the junction kept 6 bases outside the gene matches. The CDR3 length is 14 residues. Per germline, CDR1 ENHRY and CDR2 SYGVKD.

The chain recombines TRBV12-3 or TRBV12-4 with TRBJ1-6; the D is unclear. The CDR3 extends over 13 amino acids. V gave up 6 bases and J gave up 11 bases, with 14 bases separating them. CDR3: CASSEFSPAPLHF. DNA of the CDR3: TGTGCCAGCAGCGAGTTTAGTCCTGCACCCCTCCACTTT.

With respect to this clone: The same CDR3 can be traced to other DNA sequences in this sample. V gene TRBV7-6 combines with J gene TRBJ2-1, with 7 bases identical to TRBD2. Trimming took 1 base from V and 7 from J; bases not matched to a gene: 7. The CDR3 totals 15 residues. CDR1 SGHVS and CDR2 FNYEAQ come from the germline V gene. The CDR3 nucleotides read TGTGCCAGCAGCTTAGTCGCGGGAGCTGGAAATGAGCAGTTCTTC. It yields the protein CASSLVAGAGNEQFF.

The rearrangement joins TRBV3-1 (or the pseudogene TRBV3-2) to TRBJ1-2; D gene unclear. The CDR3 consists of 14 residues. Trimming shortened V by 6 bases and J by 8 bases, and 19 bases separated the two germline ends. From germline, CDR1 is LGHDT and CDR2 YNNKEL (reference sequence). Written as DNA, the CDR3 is TGTGCCAGCAGTAACCACGACATACACGGAGGCTACACCTTC. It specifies CASSNHDIHGGYTF.

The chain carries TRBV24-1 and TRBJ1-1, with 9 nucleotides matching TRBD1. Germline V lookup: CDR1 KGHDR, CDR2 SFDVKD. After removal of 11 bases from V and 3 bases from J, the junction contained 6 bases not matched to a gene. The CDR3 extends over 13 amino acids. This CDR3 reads CAISDRGDTEAFF. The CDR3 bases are TGTGCCATCTCGGACAGGGGCGACACTGAAGCTTTCTTT.

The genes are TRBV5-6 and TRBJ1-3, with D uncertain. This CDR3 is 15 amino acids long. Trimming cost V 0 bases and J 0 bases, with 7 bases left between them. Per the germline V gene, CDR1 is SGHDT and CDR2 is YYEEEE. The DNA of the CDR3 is TGTGCCAGCAGCTTGGCAGGCAGCTCTGGAAACACCATATATTTT. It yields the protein CASSLAGSSGNTIYF.

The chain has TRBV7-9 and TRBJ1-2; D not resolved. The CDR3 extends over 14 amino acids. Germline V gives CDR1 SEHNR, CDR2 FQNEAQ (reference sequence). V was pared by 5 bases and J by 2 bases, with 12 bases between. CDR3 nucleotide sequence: TGTGCCAGCAGCCGTATGGGGAGAAACTATGGCTACACCTTC. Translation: CASSRMGRNYGYTF.